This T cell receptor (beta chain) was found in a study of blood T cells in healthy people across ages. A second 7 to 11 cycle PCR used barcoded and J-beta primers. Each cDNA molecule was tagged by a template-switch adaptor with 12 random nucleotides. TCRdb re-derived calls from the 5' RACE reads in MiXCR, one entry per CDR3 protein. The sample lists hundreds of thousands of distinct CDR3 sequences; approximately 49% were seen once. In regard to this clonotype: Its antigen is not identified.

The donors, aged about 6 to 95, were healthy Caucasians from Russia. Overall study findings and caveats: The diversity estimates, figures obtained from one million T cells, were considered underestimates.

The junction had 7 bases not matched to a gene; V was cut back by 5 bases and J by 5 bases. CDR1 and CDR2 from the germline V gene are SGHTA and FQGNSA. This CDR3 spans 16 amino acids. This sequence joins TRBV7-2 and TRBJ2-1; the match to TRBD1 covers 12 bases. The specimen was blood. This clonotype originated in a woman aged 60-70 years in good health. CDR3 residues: CASSPGDRGRDNEQFF. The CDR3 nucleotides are TGTGCCAGCAGCCCCGGGGACAGGGGGCGCGACAATGAGCAGTTCTTC.